This T cell receptor beta chain was obtained from a study of vaccination effects on CD4 cells after COVID-19. The method was immunoSEQ multiplex PCR; TCRdb's version includes in-frame clones alone and lacks a portion of them. The data show tens of thousands of clones, 76% seen once. A word on this clone: Its matching antigen is unknown.

With the ViraFEST assay, the study expanded antigen-specific CD4+ T cells using viral peptide pools, then sequenced them. At the end of 9 to 11 days of culture, CD4+ T cells were isolated. Participants completed two doses of the BNT162b2 or mRNA-1273 vaccine. Each well held about 2.1 million PBMC cultured with around 10 ug/ml peptides and 7.5 to 10 IU/ml IL-2. The sample in question was CD4+ T cells from PBMCs cultured with HCoV-OC43 spike peptides, obtained after COVID-19 vaccination. Subset defined: HCoV-OC43 spike overlapping peptide pool stimulation. This TCR was sampled from a human donor who received a COVID-19 vaccine.

CDR3 DNA sequence: TGTGCCAGCTCACTTCTAGCCGGCATGGATGAGCAGTTCTTC. Translation: CASSLLAGMDEQFF. V and J are TRBV18 and TRBJ2-1; the D gene is possibly TRBD2 (5 bases). This CDR3 comprises 14 residues. Germline V CDR1 and CDR2: KGHSH, LQKENI. Trimming took off 4 bases at V and 8 bases at J, with 15 bases between the two ends. The full variable domain, rest sourced from reference TRBV18 and TRBJ2-1, is NAGVMQNPRHLVRRRGQEARLRCSPMKGHSHVYWYRQLPEEGLKFMVYLQKENIIDESGMPKERFSAEFPKEGPSILRIQQVVRGDSAAYFCASSLLAGMDEQFFGPGTRLTVL.